These 29 T cell receptor beta chains were all obtained from the same sample, sequenced in a study of blood T cell repertoires in COVID-19. Some clones are missing from TCRdb's copy, which holds only in-frame ones; the method was immunoSEQ multiplex PCR. The data hold approximately 240,000 clones, with 75% to 90% observed a single time. The sequenced material came from PBMCs or T cells enriched from blood (not recorded which). The receptor source for this set is a woman aged 25 to 45 with acute COVID-19.

The genes are TRBV6-5 and TRBJ1-2; D gene ambiguous. The CDR3 is 13 amino acids. The V gene lost 6 bases and the J gene lost 4 bases, with 12 bases spanning the gap. CDR1 is MNHEY and CDR2 is SVGAGI in the germline V gene. CDR3 in DNA: TGTGCCAGCAGCCGATCGGTTAGCTATGGCTACACCTTC. Its translation: CASSRSVSYGYTF.

This clone was seen just once. The chain joins TRBV6-5 to TRBJ2-5; 7 bases line up with TRBD1. Germline CDR1 reads MNHEY; CDR2 reads SVGAGI. Trimming removed 2 bases from V and 7 bases from J; junction bases left unmatched: 10. This CDR3 is 15 amino acids long. CDR3 DNA: TGTGCCAGCAGTTACCCCGGGACAGCCGAGGGGACCCAGTACTTC. Its protein product is CASSYPGTAEGTQYF.

The chain recombines TRBV9 with TRBJ2-3, with TRBD1 as a possible D gene (5 bases). Germline loops: CDR1 SGDLS, CDR2 YYNGEE. Deletions cut 3 bases from V and 1 base from J, with 9 bases between. The length of the CDR3 is 14 residues. CDR3 sequence (DNA): TGTGCCAGCAGCGAACCGACAGGCACAGATACGCAGTATTTT. Protein product: CASSEPTGTDTQYF. The variable domain in full, completed from reference TRBV9 and TRBJ2-3, reads DSGVTQTPKHLITATGQRVTLRCSPRSGDLSVYWYQQSLDQGLQFLIQYYNGEERAKGNILERFSAQQFPDLHSELNLSSLELGDSALYFCASSEPTGTDTQYFGPGTRLTVL.

This clone has a single count. The chain employs TRBV7-4 and TRBJ2-7, with D perhaps matching TRBD2 (6 bases). CDR3 length: 15 amino acids. Trimming took 5 bases from V and 0 from J, leaving 14 bases between them. CDR1 and CDR2 (germline): SGHVT, SQSDAQ. The CDR3 here is CASSPAGQVSYEQYF. In nucleotides, the CDR3 is TGTGCCAGCAGCCCCGCGGGGCAGGTCTCCTACGAGCAGTACTTC. The variable domain in full, completed from reference TRBV7-4 and TRBJ2-7, reads GAGVSQSPRYKVAKRGRDVALRCDSISGHVTLYWYRQTLGQGSEVLTYSQSDAQRDKSGRPSGRFSAERPERSVSTLKIQRTEQGDSAVYLCASSPAGQVSYEQYFGPGTRLTVT.

V and J are TRBV12-3 or TRBV12-4 and TRBJ1-1; D is perhaps TRBD1 (5 bases). The CDR3 contains 13 residues. V lost 3 bases to trimming and J lost 5 bases, with 10 bases between them. The CDR3 region is CASSFQQGTEAFF. The CDR3 DNA reads TGTGCCAGCAGTTTCCAGCAGGGTACTGAAGCTTTCTTT.

The V gene is TRBV4-1, the J gene TRBJ2-1, with 11 bases matching TRBD2. J was trimmed by 9 bases and V by 3 bases; bases with no gene match: 16. This CDR3 has 18 residues. CDR1 is MGHRA, CDR2 YSYEKL, per germline. The CDR3 DNA reads TGCGCCAGCAGCCACAACTTACCGGGGCTAGCGGGGGGTAGTGAGCAGTTCTTC. Protein: CASSHNLPGLAGGSEQFF.

The V call is TRBV2, the J call TRBJ1-5, with D possibly being TRBD1 (6 bases). Trimming stripped 5 bases from V and 0 bases from J, with 11 bases between. Germline CDR1 is SNHLY and CDR2 is FYNNEI. The CDR3 has 15 amino acids. The CDR3 spells CASSQQGYSNQPQHF. In nucleotides, the CDR3 is TGTGCCAGCAGTCAACAGGGATATAGCAATCAGCCCCAGCATTTT.

The chain uses TRBV19 and TRBJ2-5, with 10 bases matching TRBD1. Per the germline V gene, CDR1 is LNHDA and CDR2 is SQIVND (reference sequence). The trim removed 6 bases at V and 4 bases at J, leaving 8 bases unmatched. The CDR3 is 15 residues long. The CDR3 here is CASRETGGFGETQYF. For the CDR3, the DNA is TGTGCCAGTAGGGAGACAGGGGGCTTCGGAGAGACCCAGTACTTC.

This clone has just a few counts. In DNA form, the CDR3 reads TGTGCCAGCAGCGAGAGACAGGAGTATGGCTACACCTTC. This codes for CASSERQEYGYTF. V usage is TRBV7-9 and J usage is TRBJ1-2, with D possibly TRBD1 on 6 matching bases. Germline CDR1 SEHNR, CDR2 FQNEAQ (reference sequence). The germline V and J ends were trimmed by 5 bases and 5 bases, with 12 bases remaining between them. The CDR3 totals 13 residues.

With regard to this clone: Other nucleotide sequences in the sample specify the same CDR3. This rearrangement joins TRBV6-5 to TRBJ1-5; D is uncertain. The CDR3 extends over 14 amino acids. The germline gives CDR1 MNHEY, CDR2 SVGAGI. The V end was cut by 3 bases, the J end by 4 bases, with 10 bases between. CDR3 sequence reads: CASSYRGGNQPQHF. The CDR3 DNA follows: TGTGCCAGCAGTTATCGAGGTGGGAATCAGCCCCAGCATTTT.

The chain combines TRBV28 with TRBJ2-6; TRBD2 is a possible D gene (6 bases). CDR1 and CDR2 (germline): MDHEN, SYDVKM. Trimming removed 6 bases at V and 4 bases at J, with 19 bases between. This CDR3 is 17 amino acids long. The CDR3 region is CASSGRPGAEGANVLTF. CDR3 nucleotide sequence: TGTGCCAGCAGCGGCCGCCCGGGAGCAGAGGGGGCCAACGTCCTGACTTTC.

The chain is built from TRBV19 and TRBJ1-5; D perhaps matches TRBD1 (5 bases). The V and J ends lost 4 bases and 2 bases respectively, with 12 bases between them. This CDR3 comprises 15 residues. Germline lookup yields CDR1 LNHDA and CDR2 SQIVND (reference sequence). DNA for the CDR3: TGTGCCAGTAGTAGGGGCCGACTTGGCAATCAGCCCCAGCATTTT. Its protein product is CASSRGRLGNQPQHF.

This chain uses TRBV6-1 with TRBJ1-1, with D perhaps matching TRBD1 (5 bases). The CDR3 covers 13 residues. V dropped 0 bases and J dropped 8 bases, with 10 bases sitting between them. Per germline, CDR1 MNHNS and CDR2 SASEGT. CDR3 region: CASSEAPQGEAFF. The CDR3 region has the DNA TGTGCCAGCAGTGAAGCGCCCCAGGGCGAAGCTTTCTTT.

A single count supports this clone. The rearrangement uses TRBV11-2 and TRBJ1-5; D is perhaps TRBD1 (6 bases). The CDR3 has 13 residues. V was clipped by 3 bases and J by 4 bases, with 7 bases between them. CDR1 SGHAT and CDR2 FQNNGV come from the germline V gene. The CDR3: CASSFQGNQPQHF. CDR3 DNA: TGTGCCAGCAGCTTTCAGGGGAATCAGCCCCAGCATTTT. Based on the CDR3 plus reference TRBV11-2 and TRBJ1-5, the full variable domain is EAGVAQSPRYKIIEKRQSVAFWCNPISGHATLYWYQQILGQGPKLLIQFQNNGVVDDSQLPKDRFSAERLKGVDSTLKIQPAKLEDSAVYLCASSFQGNQPQHFGDGTRLSIL.

This chain connects TRBV27 to TRBJ2-7, with 12 bases matching TRBD2. Looked up from germline, CDR1 is MNHEY and CDR2 is SMNVEV (reference sequence). Losses at the gene ends were 5 bases for V and 4 bases for J; bases not matched to a gene: 3. CDR3 size: 14 residues. CDR3 sequence: CASSRGLAGYEQYF. In nucleotides, the CDR3 is TGTGCCAGCAGTCGGGGACTAGCGGGTTACGAGCAGTACTTC.

The gene calls are TRBV9 and TRBJ2-7; possible D gene TRBD2, 6 bases. Germline-derived CDR1 and CDR2 are SGDLS and YYNGEE. The CDR3 has 15 amino acids. The V and J ends lost 0 bases and 1 base respectively, with 11 bases between them. The CDR3 region is CASSVGASESYEQYF. DNA of the CDR3: TGTGCCAGCAGCGTAGGGGCTAGCGAATCCTACGAGCAGTACTTC. Full variable domain (outside the CDR3, taken from reference TRBV9 and TRBJ2-7): DSGVTQTPKHLITATGQRVTLRCSPRSGDLSVYWYQQSLDQGLQFLIQYYNGEERAKGNILERFSAQQFPDLHSELNLSSLELGDSALYFCASSVGASESYEQYFGPGTRLTVT.

The rearrangement uses TRBV2 and TRBJ2-2; 8 bases line up with TRBD1. CDR3 size: 15 residues. After removal of 6 bases from V and 1 base from J, the junction contained 4 bases not matched to a gene. The V gene's germline CDR1 is SNHLY and CDR2 FYNNEI. The CDR3, as DNA: TGTGCCAGCAGGATAGACAGGGGGAACACCGGGGAGCTGTTTTTT. Protein product: CASRIDRGNTGELFF.

V gene TRBV19 combines with J gene TRBJ2-7; possibly TRBD2 for D (5 bases). The CDR3 runs 14 residues. Trimming left V 5 bases short and J 4 bases short, with 15 bases between. CDR1 and CDR2 from the germline V gene are LNHDA and SQIVND (reference sequence). The CDR3 DNA reads as TGTGCCAGTAGTGGACGGGATAAATGGTACGAGCAGTACTTC. Its protein is CASSGRDKWYEQYF.

This chain uses TRBV18 with TRBJ1-4; a possible D gene is TRBD1 (5 bases). With 6 bases removed from V and 6 bases from J, the gap between germline ends came to 17 bases. The CDR3 covers 15 residues. Germline lookup yields CDR1 KGHSH and CDR2 LQKENI. The CDR3 nucleotides are TGTGCCAGCTCGACCATCCCCAGCAGGGATGAAAAACTGTTTTTT. Protein: CASSTIPSRDEKLFF.

The chain carries TRBV7-9 and TRBJ2-7, with a possible D match to TRBD1 (7 bases). The CDR3 loop spans 16 amino acids. V was pared by 1 base and J by 2 bases, with 15 bases between. Germline CDR1 is SEHNR and CDR2 is FQNEAQ (reference sequence). CDR3 nucleotide sequence: TGTGCCAGCAGCTTAGGGACAGGAGGGCCAACCTACGAGCAGTACTTC. This encodes CASSLGTGGPTYEQYF.

The chain has TRBV4-1 and TRBJ2-7; D perhaps matches TRBD2 (5 bases). This CDR3 contains 15 residues. Germline V lookup: CDR1 MGHRA, CDR2 YSYEKL. Trimming pared 1 base from V and 0 bases from J, leaving 10 bases between. In DNA, the CDR3 is TGCGCCAGCAGCCAAGGGAGGCCCTACTCCTACGAGCAGTACTTC. Translation: CASSQGRPYSYEQYF.

The V call is TRBV6-5, the J call TRBJ1-2, with a possible D match to TRBD1 (5 bases). The CDR3 extends over 13 amino acids. CDR1 and CDR2 (germline): MNHEY, SVGAGI. V was pared by 6 bases and J by 2 bases, with 10 bases between. CDR3 residues: CASSPGFNYGYTF. CDR3 bases: TGTGCCAGCAGCCCAGGGTTCAACTATGGCTACACCTTC.

This sequence joins TRBV14 and TRBJ2-1; 8 nucleotides line up with TRBD2. Germline V CDR1 and CDR2: SGHDN, FVKESK. The CDR3 has 16 amino acids. V was clipped by 3 bases and J by 5 bases; unmatched bases: 9. CDR3 sequence reads: CASSQRGVAGNNEQFF. The CDR3 DNA reads TGTGCCAGCAGCCAGAGGGGAGTAGCGGGGAACAATGAGCAGTTCTTC.

There are a few counts of this clone. The gene calls are TRBV7-9 and TRBJ2-1, with 9 bases lining up with TRBD2. The trim removed 7 bases at V and 7 bases at J, leaving 8 bases unmatched. Germline CDR1 SEHNR, CDR2 FQNEAQ (reference sequence). This CDR3 is 14 amino acids long. CDR3 protein: CASTWGSGGNEQFF. The CDR3 DNA sequence: TGTGCCAGCACCTGGGGTAGCGGGGGTAATGAGCAGTTCTTC.

The chain recombines TRBV11-2 with TRBJ1-5, with TRBD1 matching over 7 bases. J gave up 3 bases and V 5 bases, and 7 bases lay outside the gene matches. Germline assignment: CDR1 SGHAT and CDR2 FQNNGV. CDR3 length: 15 amino acids. In DNA form, the CDR3 reads TGTGCCAGCAGCCCGGGACAGAGAAACAATCAGCCCCAGCATTTT. Translating it yields CASSPGQRNNQPQHF.

The rearrangement joins TRBV9 to TRBJ1-1, with D possibly matching TRBD1 (5 bases). V lost 3 bases and J lost 1, with 10 bases in between. The CDR3 runs to 14 residues. The germline gives CDR1 SGDLS, CDR2 YYNGEE. The CDR3 protein is CASSAGNGNTEAFF. The CDR3 nucleotides read TGTGCCAGCAGCGCAGGGAACGGGAACACTGAAGCTTTCTTT.

This clone was observed a handful of times. The chain couples TRBV2 to TRBJ2-1; 8 bases match TRBD2. The trim removed 8 bases at V and 6 bases at J, leaving 6 bases unmatched. Germline V gene lookup returns CDR1 SNHLY and CDR2 FYNNEI. The CDR3 sequence is 13 residues long. This chain's CDR3 is CASVRTSSNEQFF. CDR3 sequence (DNA): TGTGCCAGCGTGAGGACTAGCTCCAATGAGCAGTTCTTC.

The chain combines TRBV4-1 with TRBJ2-7; 8 bases map to TRBD1. Germline assignment: CDR1 MGHRA and CDR2 YSYEKL. V shed 0 bases and J 5 bases; nucleotides not matched to a gene: 6. This CDR3 is 15 amino acids long. The DNA of the CDR3 is TGCGCCAGCAGCCAAGATGGGGCAGGGGGCGACGAGCAGTACTTC. Encoded protein: CASSQDGAGGDEQYF.

The CDR3: CASSSDRSNSPLHF. The DNA of the CDR3 is TGCGCCAGCAGCTCCGACAGGAGTAATTCACCCCTCCACTTT. The rearrangement uses TRBV5-1 and TRBJ1-6; maybe TRBD1 (6 bases). V lost 3 bases and J lost 6, with 10 bases in between. The CDR3 runs 14 residues. Germline-derived CDR1 and CDR2 are SGHRS and YFSETQ.